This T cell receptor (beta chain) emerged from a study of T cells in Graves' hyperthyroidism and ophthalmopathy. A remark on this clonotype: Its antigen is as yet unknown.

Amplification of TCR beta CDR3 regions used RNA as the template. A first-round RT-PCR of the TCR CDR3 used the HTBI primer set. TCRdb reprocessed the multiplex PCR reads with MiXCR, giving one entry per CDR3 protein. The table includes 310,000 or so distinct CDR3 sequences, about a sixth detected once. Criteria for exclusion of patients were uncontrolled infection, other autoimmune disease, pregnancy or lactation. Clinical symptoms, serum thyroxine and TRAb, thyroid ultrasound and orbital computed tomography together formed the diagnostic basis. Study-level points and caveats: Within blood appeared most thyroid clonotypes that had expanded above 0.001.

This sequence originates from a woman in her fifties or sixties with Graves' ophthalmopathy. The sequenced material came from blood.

The CDR3 nucleotides read TGTGCCAGCAGTGAGTTCAGGGGAGACTATGGCTACACCTTC. Translating it yields CASSEFRGDYGYTF. The chain couples TRBV6-1 to TRBJ1-2; perhaps TRBD1 as D (6 bases). V was cut by 3 bases and J by 3 bases, with 11 bases left in between. CDR1 is MNHNS, CDR2 SASEGT, per germline. The CDR3 is made up of 14 amino acids.